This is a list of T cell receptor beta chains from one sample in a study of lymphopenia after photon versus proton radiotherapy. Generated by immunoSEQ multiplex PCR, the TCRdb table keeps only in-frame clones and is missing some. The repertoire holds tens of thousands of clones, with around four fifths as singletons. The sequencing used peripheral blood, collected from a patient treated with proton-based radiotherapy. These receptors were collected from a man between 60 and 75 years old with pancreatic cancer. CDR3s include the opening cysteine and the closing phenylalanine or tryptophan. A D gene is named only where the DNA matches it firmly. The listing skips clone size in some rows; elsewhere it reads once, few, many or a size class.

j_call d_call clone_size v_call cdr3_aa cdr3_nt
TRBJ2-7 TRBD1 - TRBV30 CAWSRGPPPYEQYF TGTGCCTGGAGTAGGGGGCCCCCCCCCTACGAGCAGTACTTC
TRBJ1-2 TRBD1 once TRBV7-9 CASSLLGQDYGYTF TGTGCCAGCAGCTTATTGGGACAGGACTATGGCTACACCTTC
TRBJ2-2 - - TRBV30 CAWRSAGALGELFF TGTGCCTGGAGGTCCGCGGGGGCTCTCGGGGAGCTGTTTTTT
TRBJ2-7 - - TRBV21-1 CASSNGYGYEQYF TGTGCCAGCAGCAACGGATACGGCTACGAGCAGTACTTC
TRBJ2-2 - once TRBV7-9 CASTQFGGQYTGELFF TGTGCCAGCACCCAGTTCGGGGGACAGTACACCGGGGAGCTGTTTTTT
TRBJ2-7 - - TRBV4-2 CASSQDPQGHEQYF TGTGCCAGCAGCCAAGATCCCCAGGGTCACGAGCAGTACTTC
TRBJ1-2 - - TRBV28 CASSSPTGLRYGYTF TGTGCCAGCAGTTCCCCTACGGGACTGCGCTATGGCTACACCTTC
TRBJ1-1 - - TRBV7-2 CASSLGWRTEAFF TGTGCCAGCAGCTTAGGGTGGAGGACTGAAGCTTTCTTT
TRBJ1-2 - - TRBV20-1 CSASQVGYTF TGCAGTGCTAGTCAGGTTGGCTACACCTTC
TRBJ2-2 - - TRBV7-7 CASRRGGPNTGELFF TGTGCTAGCAGGCGGGGCGGACCGAACACCGGGGAGCTGTTTTTT
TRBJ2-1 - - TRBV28 CASSSGTFSSYNEQFF TGTGCCAGCAGTTCCGGGACTTTCAGCTCCTACAATGAGCAGTTCTTC
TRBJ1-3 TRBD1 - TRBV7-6 CASSRGTDSGNTIYF TGTGCCAGCAGCCGAGGGACAGACTCTGGAAACACCATATATTTT
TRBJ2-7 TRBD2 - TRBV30 CAWRAALAGVYEQYF TGTGCCTGGAGGGCAGCACTAGCGGGAGTGTACGAGCAGTACTTC
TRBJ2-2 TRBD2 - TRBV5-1 CASSLVAGVSTGELFF TGCGCCAGCAGCTTGGTAGCGGGAGTATCCACCGGGGAGCTGTTTTTT